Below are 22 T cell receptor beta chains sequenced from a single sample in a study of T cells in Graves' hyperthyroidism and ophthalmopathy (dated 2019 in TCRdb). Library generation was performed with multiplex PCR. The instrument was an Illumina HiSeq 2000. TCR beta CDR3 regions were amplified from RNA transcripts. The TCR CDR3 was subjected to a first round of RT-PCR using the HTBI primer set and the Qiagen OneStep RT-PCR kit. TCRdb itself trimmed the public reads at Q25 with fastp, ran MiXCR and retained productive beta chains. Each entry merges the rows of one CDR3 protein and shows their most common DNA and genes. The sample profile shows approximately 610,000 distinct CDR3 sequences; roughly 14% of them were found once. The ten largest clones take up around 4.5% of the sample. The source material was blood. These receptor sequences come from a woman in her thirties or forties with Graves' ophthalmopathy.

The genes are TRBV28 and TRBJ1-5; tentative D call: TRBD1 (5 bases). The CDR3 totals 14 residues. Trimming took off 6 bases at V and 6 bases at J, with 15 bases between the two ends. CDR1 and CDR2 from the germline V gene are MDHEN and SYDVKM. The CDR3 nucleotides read TGTGCCAGCAGCTTCATCCGGGGCGGTCAGCCCCAGCATTTT. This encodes CASSFIRGGQPQHF.

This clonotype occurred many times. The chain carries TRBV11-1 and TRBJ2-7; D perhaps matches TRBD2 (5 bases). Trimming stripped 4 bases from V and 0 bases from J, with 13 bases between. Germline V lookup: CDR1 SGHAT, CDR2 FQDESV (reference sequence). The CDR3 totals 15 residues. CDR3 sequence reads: CASSSHLANSYEQYF. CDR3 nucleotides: TGTGCCAGCAGCTCTCACCTAGCTAACTCCTACGAGCAGTACTTC.

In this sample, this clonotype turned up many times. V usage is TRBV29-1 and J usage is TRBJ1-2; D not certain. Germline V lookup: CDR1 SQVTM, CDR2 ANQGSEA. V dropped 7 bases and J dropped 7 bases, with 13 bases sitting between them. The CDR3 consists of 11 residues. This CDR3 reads CSADKDCGYTF. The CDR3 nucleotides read TGCAGCGCCGACAAGGACTGTGGCTACACCTTC.

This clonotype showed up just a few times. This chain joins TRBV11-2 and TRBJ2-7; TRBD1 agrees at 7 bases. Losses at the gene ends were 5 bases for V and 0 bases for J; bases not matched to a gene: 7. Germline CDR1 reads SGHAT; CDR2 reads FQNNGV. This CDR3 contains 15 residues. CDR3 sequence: CASSLIDRVSYEQYF. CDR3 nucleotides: TGTGCCAGCAGCCTAATCGACAGGGTCTCCTACGAGCAGTACTTC.

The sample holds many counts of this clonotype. CDR3 amino acids: CASGSGQGKTEAFF. CDR3 nucleotide sequence: TGTGCCAGCGGATCCGGACAGGGAAAAACTGAAGCTTTCTTT. The V and J genes are TRBV28 and TRBJ1-1; TRBD1 agrees at 8 bases. The junction had 10 bases not matched to a gene; V was cut back by 8 bases and J by 5 bases. Germline CDR1 and CDR2: MDHEN and SYDVKM. CDR3 length: 14 amino acids.

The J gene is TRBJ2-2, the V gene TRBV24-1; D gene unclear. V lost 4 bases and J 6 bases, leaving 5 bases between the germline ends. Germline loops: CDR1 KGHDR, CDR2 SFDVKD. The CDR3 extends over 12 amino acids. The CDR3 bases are TGTGCCACCAGTGACGCGGCCGGGGAGCTGTTTTTT. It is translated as CATSDAAGELFF.

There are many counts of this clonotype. The CDR3 sequence is CASSLSGQITEAFF. CDR3 DNA: TGCGCCAGCAGCTTGTCGGGACAGATCACTGAAGCTTTCTTT. The V gene is TRBV5-1, the J gene TRBJ1-1, with 7 bases identical to TRBD1. The germline V gene encodes CDR1 SGHRS and CDR2 YFSETQ. Germline trimming cut 1 base from V and 4 bases from J; bases unmatched to any gene: 4. The CDR3 extends over 14 amino acids.

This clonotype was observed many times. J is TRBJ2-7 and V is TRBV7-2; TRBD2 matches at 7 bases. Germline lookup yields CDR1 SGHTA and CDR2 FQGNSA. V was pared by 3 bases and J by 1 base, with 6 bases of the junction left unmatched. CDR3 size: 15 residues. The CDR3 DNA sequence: TGTGCCAGCAGCTTTTACAACGGGGGGTCCTACGAGCAGTACTTC. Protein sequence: CASSFYNGGSYEQYF.

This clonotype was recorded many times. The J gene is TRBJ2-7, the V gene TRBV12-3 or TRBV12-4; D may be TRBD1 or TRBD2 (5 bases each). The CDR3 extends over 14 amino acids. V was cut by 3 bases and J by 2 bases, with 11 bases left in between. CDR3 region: CASSFFGTTYEQYF. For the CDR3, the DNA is TGTGCCAGCAGTTTCTTCGGGACCACCTACGAGCAGTACTTC.

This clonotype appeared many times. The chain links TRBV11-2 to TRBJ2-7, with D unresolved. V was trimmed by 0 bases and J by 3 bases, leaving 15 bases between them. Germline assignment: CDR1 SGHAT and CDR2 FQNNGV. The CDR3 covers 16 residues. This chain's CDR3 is CASSLEVYSAYYEQYF. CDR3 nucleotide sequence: TGTGCCAGCAGCTTAGAAGTTTACTCGGCATACTACGAGCAGTACTTC.

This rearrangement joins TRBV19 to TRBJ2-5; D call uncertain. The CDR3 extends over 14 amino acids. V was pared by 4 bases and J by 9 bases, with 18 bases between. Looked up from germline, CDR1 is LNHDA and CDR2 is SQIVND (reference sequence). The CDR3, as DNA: TGTGCCAGTAGTACCCTTGAACAAGAGAAGGCCCAGTACTTC. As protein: CASSTLEQEKAQYF.

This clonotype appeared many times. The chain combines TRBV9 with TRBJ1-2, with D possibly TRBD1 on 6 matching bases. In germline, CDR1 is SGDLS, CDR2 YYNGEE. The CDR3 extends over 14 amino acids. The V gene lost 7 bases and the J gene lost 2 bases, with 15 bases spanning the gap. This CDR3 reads CASSISGTNYGYTF. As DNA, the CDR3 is TGTGCCAGCTCCATTTCCGGGACAAACTATGGCTACACCTTC. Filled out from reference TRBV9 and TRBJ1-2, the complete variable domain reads DSGVTQTPKHLITATGQRVTLRCSPRSGDLSVYWYQQSLDQGLQFLIQYYNGEERAKGNILERFSAQQFPDLHSELNLSSLELGDSALYFCASSISGTNYGYTFGSGTRLTVV.

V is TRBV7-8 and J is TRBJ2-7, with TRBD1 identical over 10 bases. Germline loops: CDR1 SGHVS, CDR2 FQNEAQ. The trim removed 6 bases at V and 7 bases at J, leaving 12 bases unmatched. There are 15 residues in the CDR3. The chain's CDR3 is CASRVRDRGTAEQYF. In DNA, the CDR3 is TGTGCCAGCAGAGTGAGGGACAGGGGTACAGCGGAGCAGTACTTC. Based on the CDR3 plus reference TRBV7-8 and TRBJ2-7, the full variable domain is GAGVSQSPRYKVAKRGQDVALRCDPISGHVSLFWYQQALGQGPEFLTYFQNEAQLDKSGLPSDRFFAERPEGSVSTLKIQRTQQEDSAVYLCASRVRDRGTAEQYFGPGTRLTVT.

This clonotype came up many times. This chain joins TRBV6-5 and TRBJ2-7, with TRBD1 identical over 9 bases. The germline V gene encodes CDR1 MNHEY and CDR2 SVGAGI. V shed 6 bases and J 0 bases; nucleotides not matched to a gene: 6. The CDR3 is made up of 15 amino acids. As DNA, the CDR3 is TGTGCCAGCAGGATGGGGACAGGGAGCTCCTACGAGCAGTACTTC. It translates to CASRMGTGSSYEQYF.

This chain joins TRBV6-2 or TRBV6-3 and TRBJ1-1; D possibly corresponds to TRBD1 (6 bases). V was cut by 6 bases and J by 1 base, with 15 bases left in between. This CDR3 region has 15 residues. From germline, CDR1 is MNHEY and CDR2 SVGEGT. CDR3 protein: CASRPTGTSNTEAFF. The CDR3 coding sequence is TGTGCCAGCAGACCCACAGGGACGTCGAACACTGAAGCTTTCTTT.

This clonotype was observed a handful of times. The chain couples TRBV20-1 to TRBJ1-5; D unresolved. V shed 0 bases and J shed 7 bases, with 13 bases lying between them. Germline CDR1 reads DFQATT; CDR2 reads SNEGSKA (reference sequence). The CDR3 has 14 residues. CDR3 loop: CSARDLTDIQPQHF. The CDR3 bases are TGCAGTGCTAGAGATCTAACAGACATCCAGCCCCAGCATTTT.

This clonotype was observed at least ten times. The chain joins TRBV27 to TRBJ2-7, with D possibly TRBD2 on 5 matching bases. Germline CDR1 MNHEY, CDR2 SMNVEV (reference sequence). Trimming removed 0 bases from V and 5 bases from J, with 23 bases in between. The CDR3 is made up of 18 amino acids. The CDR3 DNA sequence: TGTGCCAGCAGTTTATCGTCGTGGGGAGTGGGAGTTAACGACGAGCAGTACTTC. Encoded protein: CASSLSSWGVGVNDEQYF.

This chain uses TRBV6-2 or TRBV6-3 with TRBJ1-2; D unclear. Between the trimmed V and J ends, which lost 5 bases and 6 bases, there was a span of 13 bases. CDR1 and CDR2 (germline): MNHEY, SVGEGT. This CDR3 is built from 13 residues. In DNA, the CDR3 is TGTGCCAGCAGTGAGTCAGAGAGGGATGGCTACACCTTC. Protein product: CASSESERDGYTF.

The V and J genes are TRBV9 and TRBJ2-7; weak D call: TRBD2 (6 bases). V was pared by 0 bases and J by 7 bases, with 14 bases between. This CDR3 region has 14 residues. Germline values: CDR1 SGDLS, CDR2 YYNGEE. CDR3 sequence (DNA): TGTGCCAGCAGCGTAGCGGAGGGATCGGAAGAGCAGTACTTC. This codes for CASSVAEGSEEQYF.

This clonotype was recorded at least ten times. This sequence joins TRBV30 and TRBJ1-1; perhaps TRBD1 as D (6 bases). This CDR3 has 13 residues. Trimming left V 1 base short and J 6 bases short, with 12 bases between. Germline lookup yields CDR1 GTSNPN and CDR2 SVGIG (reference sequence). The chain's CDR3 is CAWSEQGISEAFF. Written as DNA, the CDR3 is TGTGCCTGGAGTGAACAGGGTATCTCTGAAGCTTTCTTT.

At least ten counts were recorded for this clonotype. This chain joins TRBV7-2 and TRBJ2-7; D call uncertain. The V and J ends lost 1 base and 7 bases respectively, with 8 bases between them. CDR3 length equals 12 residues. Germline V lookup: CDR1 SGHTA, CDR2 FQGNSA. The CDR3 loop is CASSLEWREQYF. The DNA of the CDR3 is TGTGCCAGCAGCTTAGAATGGCGGGAGCAGTACTTC. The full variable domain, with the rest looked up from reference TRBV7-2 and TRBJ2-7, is GAGVSQSPSNKVTEKGKDVELRCDPISGHTALYWYRQSLGQGLEFLIYFQGNSAPDKSGLPSDRFSAERTGGSVSTLTIQRTQQEDSAVYLCASSLEWREQYFGPGTRLTVT.

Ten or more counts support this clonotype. CDR3 bases: TGCAGCGTTGAATCGCCTTCGTACGAGCAGTACTTC. Protein sequence: CSVESPSYEQYF. The V and J genes are TRBV29-1 and TRBJ2-7; D gene ambiguous. V shed 2 bases and J shed 4 bases, with 9 bases lying between them. The CDR3 runs to 12 residues. Germline V CDR1 and CDR2: SQVTM, ANQGSEA.